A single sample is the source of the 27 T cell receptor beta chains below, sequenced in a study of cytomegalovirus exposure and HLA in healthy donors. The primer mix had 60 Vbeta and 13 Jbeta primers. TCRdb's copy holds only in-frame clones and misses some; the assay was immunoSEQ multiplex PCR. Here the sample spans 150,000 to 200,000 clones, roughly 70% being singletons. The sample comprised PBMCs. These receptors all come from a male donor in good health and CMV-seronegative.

The CDR3 DNA is TGTGCCAGCAGTTACTCGACCGGGACACAGTACTACGAGCAGTACTTC. This translates into CASSYSTGTQYYEQYF. This chain links TRBV6-5 with TRBJ2-7; a possible D gene is TRBD1 (6 bases). The CDR3 contains 16 residues. Trimming took off 0 bases at V and 3 bases at J, with 15 bases between the two ends. Per germline, CDR1 MNHEY and CDR2 SVGAGI.

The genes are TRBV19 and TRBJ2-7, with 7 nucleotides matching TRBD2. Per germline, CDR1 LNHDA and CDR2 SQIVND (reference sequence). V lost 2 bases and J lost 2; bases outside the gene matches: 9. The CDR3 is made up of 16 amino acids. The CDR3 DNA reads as TGTGCCAGTAGTATACTGGCGGGAGAGAAGACCTACGAGCAGTACTTC. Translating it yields CASSILAGEKTYEQYF.

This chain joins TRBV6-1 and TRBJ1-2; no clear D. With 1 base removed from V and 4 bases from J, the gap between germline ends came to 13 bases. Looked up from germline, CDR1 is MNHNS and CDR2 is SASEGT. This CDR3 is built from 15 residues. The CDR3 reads CASSEGSGLGYGYTF. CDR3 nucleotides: TGTGCCAGCAGTGAAGGATCGGGTCTGGGCTATGGCTACACCTTC.

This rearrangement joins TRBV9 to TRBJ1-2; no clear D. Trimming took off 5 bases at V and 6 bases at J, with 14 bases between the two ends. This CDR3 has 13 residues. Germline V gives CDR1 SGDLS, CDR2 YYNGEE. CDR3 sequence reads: CASSVGVEDGYTF. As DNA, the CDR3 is TGTGCCAGCAGTGTCGGGGTAGAGGATGGCTACACCTTC.

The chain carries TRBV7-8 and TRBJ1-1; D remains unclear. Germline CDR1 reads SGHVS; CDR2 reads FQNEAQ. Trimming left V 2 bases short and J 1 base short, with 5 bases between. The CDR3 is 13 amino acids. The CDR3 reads CASSLTENTEAFF. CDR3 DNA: TGTGCCAGCAGCTTAACAGAGAACACTGAAGCTTTCTTT. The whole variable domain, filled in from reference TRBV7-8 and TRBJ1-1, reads GAGVSQSPRYKVAKRGQDVALRCDPISGHVSLFWYQQALGQGPEFLTYFQNEAQLDKSGLPSDRFFAERPEGSVSTLKIQRTQQEDSAVYLCASSLTENTEAFFGQGTRLTVV.

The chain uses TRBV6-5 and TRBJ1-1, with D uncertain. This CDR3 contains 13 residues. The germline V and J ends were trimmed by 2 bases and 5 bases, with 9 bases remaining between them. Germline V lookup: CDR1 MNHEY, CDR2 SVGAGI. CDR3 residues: CASSYSTGTEAFF. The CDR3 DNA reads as TGTGCCAGCAGTTACAGCACGGGGACTGAAGCTTTCTTT.

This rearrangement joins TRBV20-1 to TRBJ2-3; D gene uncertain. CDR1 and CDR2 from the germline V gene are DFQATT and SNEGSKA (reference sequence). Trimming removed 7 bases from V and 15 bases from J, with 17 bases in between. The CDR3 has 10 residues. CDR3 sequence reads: CSVTRPRVYF. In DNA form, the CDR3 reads TGCAGTGTCACCCGCCCCCGGGTCTATTTT.

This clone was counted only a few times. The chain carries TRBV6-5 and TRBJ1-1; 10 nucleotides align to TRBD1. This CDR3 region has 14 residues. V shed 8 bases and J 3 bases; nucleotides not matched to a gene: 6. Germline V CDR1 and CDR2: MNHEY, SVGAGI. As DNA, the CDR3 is TGTGCCAGCCTTTTTGGACAGGGGGACACTGAAGCTTTCTTT. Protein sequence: CASLFGQGDTEAFF.

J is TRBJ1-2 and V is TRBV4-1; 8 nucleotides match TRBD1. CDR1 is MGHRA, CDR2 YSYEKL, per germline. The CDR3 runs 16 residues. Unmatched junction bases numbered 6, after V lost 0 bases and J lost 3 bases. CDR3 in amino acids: CASSQEGGTGYYGYTF. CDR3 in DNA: TGCGCCAGCAGCCAAGAAGGCGGGACAGGTTACTATGGCTACACCTTC.

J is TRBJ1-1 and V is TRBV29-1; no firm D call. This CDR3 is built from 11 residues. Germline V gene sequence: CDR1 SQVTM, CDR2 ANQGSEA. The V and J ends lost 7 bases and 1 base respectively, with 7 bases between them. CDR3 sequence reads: CSADKNTEAFF. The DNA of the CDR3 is TGCAGCGCAGACAAGAACACTGAAGCTTTCTTT.

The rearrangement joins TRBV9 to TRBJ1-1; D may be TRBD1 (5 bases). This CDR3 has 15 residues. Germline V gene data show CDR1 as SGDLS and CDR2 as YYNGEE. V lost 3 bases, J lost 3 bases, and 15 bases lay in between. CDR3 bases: TGTGCCAGCAGCGGGGACCCGGGGGTGGACACTGAAGCTTTCTTT. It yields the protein CASSGDPGVDTEAFF.

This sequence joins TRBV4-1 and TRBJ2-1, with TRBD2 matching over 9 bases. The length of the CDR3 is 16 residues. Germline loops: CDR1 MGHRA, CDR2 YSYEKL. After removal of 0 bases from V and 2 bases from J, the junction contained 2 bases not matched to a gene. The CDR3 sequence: CASSQDLAGPYNEQFF. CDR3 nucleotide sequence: TGCGCCAGCAGCCAAGATCTAGCGGGGCCCTACAATGAGCAGTTCTTC.

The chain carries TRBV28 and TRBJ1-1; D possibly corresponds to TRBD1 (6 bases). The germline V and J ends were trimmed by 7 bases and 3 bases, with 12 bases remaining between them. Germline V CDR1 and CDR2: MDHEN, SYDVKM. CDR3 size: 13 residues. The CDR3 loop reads CASTRGFYTEAFF. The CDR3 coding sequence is TGTGCCAGCACGAGGGGGTTCTACACTGAAGCTTTCTTT.

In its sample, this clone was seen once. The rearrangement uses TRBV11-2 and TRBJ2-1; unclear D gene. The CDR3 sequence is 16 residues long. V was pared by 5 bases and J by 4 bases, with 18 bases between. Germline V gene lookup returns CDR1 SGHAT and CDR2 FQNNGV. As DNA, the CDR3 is TGTGCCAGCAGCCCCGCATACCGGCCGGAGTACAATGAGCAGTTCTTC. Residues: CASSPAYRPEYNEQFF.

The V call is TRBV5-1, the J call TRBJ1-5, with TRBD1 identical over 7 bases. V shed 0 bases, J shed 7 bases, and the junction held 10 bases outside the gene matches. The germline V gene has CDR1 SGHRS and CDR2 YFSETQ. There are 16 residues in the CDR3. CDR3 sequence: CASSLEPTGAGQPQHF. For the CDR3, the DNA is TGCGCCAGCAGCTTGGAGCCAACAGGGGCCGGGCAGCCCCAGCATTTT.

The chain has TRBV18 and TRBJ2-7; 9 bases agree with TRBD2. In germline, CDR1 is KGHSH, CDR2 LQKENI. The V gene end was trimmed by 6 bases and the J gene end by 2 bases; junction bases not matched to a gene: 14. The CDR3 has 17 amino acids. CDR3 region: CASSRTLTSGQTYEQYF. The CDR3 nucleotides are TGTGCCAGCTCTCGAACTTTAACTAGCGGGCAAACCTACGAGCAGTACTTC.

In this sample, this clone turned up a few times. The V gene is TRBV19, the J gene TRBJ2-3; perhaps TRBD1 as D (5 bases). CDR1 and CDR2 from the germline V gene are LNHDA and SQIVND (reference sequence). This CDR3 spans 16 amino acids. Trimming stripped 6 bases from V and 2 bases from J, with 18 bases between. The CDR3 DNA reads TGTGCCAGTAGCCCTCTGACAGTTCGAACCACAGATACGCAGTATTTT. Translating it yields CASSPLTVRTTDTQYF.

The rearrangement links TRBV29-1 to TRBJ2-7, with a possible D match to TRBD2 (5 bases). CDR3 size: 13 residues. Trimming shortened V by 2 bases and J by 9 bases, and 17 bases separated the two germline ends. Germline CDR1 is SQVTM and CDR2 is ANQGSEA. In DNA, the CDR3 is TGCAGCGTTGAATCCGGGATGGGTGTTGGGCAGTACTTC. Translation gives CSVESGMGVGQYF.

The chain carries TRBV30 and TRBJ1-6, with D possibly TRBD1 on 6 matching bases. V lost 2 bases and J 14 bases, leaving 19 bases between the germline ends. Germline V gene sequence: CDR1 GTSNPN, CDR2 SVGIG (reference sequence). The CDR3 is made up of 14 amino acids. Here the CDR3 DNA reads TGTGCCTGGAGTCGGGACACCTCTTTCAGAGCCCTCCACTTT. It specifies CAWSRDTSFRALHF. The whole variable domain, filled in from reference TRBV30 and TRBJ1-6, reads SQTIHQWPATLVQPVGSPLSLECTVEGTSNPNLYWYRQAAGRGLQLLFYSVGIGQISSEVPQNLSASRPQDRQFILSSKKLLLSDSGFYLCAWSRDTSFRALHFGNGTRLTVT.

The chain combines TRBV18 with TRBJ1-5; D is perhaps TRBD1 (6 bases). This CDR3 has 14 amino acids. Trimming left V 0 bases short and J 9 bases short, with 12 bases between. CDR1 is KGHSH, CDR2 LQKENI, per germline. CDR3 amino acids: CASSPPQGGGPQHF. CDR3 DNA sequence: TGTGCCAGCTCACCACCGCAGGGAGGGGGGCCCCAGCATTTT.

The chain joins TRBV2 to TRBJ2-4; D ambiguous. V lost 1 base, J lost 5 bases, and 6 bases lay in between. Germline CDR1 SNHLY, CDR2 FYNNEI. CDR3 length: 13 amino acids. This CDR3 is CASSEGQENIQYF. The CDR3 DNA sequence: TGTGCCAGCAGTGAAGGCCAGGAAAACATTCAGTACTTC. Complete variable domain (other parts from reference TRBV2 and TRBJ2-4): EPEVTQTPSHQVTQMGQEVILRCVPISNHLYFYWYRQILGQKVEFLVSFYNNEISEKSEIFDDQFSVERPDGSNFTLKIRSTKLEDSAMYFCASSEGQENIQYFGAGTRLSVL.

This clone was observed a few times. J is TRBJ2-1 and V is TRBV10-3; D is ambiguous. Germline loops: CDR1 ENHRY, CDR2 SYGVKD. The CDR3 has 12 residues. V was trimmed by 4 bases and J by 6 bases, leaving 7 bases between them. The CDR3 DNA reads TGTGCCATCAGTGCACGCGGCAATGAGCAGTTCTTC. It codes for CAISARGNEQFF.

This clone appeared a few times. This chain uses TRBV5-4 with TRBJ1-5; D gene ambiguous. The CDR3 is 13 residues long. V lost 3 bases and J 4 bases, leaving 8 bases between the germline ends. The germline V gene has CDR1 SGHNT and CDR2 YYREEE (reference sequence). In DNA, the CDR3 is TGTGCCAGCAGCTCAGAAGCGAATCAGCCCCAGCATTTT. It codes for CASSSEANQPQHF.

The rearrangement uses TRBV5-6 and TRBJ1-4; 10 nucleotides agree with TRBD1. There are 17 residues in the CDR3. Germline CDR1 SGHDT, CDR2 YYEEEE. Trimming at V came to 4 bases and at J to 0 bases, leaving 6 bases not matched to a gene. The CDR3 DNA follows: TGTGCCAGCAGCCTGTTGGGGACAGGGGCAACTAATGAAAAACTGTTTTTT. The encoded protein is CASSLLGTGATNEKLFF.

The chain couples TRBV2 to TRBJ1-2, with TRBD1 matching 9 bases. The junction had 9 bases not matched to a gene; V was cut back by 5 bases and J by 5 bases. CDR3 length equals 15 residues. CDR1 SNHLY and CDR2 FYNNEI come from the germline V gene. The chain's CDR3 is CASSHTGGERYGYTF. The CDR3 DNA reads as TGTGCCAGCAGTCACACAGGGGGCGAAAGGTATGGCTACACCTTC. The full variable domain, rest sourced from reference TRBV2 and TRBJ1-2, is EPEVTQTPSHQVTQMGQEVILRCVPISNHLYFYWYRQILGQKVEFLVSFYNNEISEKSEIFDDQFSVERPDGSNFTLKIRSTKLEDSAMYFCASSHTGGERYGYTFGSGTRLTVV.

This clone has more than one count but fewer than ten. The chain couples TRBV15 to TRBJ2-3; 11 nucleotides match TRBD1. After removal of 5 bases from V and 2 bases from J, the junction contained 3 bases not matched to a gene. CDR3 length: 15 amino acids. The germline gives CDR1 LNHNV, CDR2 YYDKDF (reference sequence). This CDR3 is CATSLGQGATDTQYF. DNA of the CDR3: TGTGCCACCAGCCTCGGACAGGGGGCCACAGATACGCAGTATTTT.

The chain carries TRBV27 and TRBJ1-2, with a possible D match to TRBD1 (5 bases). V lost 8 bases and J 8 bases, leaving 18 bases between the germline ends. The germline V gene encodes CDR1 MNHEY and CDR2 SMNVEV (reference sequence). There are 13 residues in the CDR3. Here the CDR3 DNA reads TGTGCCAGCGGCCCCTCGGGACTTCGGGGCTACACCTTC. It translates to CASGPSGLRGYTF.